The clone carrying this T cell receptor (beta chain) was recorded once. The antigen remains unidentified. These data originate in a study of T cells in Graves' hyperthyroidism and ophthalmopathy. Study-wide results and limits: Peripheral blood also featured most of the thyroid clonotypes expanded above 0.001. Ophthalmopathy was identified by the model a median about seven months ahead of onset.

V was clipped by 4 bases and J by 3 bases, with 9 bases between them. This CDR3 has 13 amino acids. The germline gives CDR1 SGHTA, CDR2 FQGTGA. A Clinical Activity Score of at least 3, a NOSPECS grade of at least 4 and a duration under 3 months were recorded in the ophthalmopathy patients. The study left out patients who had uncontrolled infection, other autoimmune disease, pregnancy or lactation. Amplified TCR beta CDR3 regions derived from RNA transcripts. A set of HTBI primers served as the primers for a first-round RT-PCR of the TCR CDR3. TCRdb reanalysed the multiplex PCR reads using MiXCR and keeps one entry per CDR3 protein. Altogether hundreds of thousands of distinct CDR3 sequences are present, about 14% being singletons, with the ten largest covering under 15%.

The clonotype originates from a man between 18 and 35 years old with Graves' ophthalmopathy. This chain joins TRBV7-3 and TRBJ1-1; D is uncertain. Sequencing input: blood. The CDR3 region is CASSYDLDTEAFF. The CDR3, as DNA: TGTGCCAGCAGCTACGATTTAGACACTGAAGCTTTCTTT.